The 30 T cell receptor beta chains presented below share a single source sample, sequenced in a study of technical replicates of blood from four donors. TCRdb's copy holds only in-frame clones and misses some; the assay was immunoSEQ multiplex PCR. The sample consists of about 82,000 clones, approximately 96% of them appearing once. Source material: T cells isolated from PBMCs. These receptors all come from a human donor in good health.

This rearrangement joins TRBV11-3 to TRBJ2-5; no clear D. From germline, CDR1 is SGHNT and CDR2 YENEEA. V was cut by 5 bases and J by 1 base, with 14 bases left in between. The CDR3 is 15 amino acids. CDR3 DNA sequence: TGTGCCAGCAGCCCACTTTTTATTCCCCAAGAGACCCAGTACTTC. Its translation: CASSPLFIPQETQYF.

The J gene is TRBJ2-1, the V gene TRBV6-1, with D maybe TRBD1 (5 bases). Germline V gene data show CDR1 as MNHNS and CDR2 as SASEGT. Deletions cut 6 bases from V and 0 bases from J, with 12 bases between. The CDR3 runs to 15 residues. The DNA for the CDR3 is TGTGCCAGCAGCGCAGAAGGGGTCTCCTACAATGAGCAGTTCTTC. This gives the protein CASSAEGVSYNEQFF.

V gene TRBV9 combines with J gene TRBJ2-3; maybe TRBD2 (5 bases). V was clipped by 1 base and J by 3 bases, with 12 bases between them. The CDR3 has 15 amino acids. The germline V gene has CDR1 SGDLS and CDR2 YYNGEE. The CDR3 reads CASSVWFGETDTQYF. The CDR3 bases are TGTGCCAGCAGCGTATGGTTCGGGGAAACAGATACGCAGTATTTT.

This clone was observed a single time. This rearrangement joins TRBV2 to TRBJ2-2, with D possibly TRBD1 on 5 matching bases. The CDR3 consists of 14 residues. Per the germline V gene, CDR1 is SNHLY and CDR2 is FYNNEI. V shed 1 base and J shed 8 bases, with 11 bases lying between them. The CDR3 loop is CASSEGQGVGELFF. CDR3 in DNA: TGTGCCAGCAGTGAAGGGCAGGGTGTTGGGGAGCTGTTTTTT.

The V call is TRBV7-2, the J call TRBJ2-7, with unresolved D. Germline CDR1 is SGHTA and CDR2 is FQGNSA. This CDR3 comprises 13 residues. The V and J ends lost 1 base and 9 bases respectively, with 13 bases between them. The CDR3 coding sequence is TGTGCCAGCAGCTTAGGTGAGGTAGAGCGGCAGTACTTC. Protein product: CASSLGEVERQYF.

V and J are TRBV5-1 and TRBJ2-1; 12 nucleotides agree with TRBD2. Looked up from germline, CDR1 is SGHRS and CDR2 is YFSETQ. The CDR3 contains 16 residues. V shed 4 bases and J 5 bases; nucleotides not matched to a gene: 7. CDR3 in amino acids: CASSIRLAGVDNEQFF. The CDR3 DNA follows: TGCGCCAGCAGCATTCGACTAGCGGGAGTAGACAATGAGCAGTTCTTC.

CDR3 sequence: CASSLGSGLYGYTF. CDR3 nucleotide sequence: TGTGCCAGCAGCTTAGGGTCAGGTCTTTATGGCTACACCTTC. This chain connects TRBV7-9 to TRBJ1-2, with D hard to call. CDR1 is SEHNR and CDR2 is FQNEAQ in the germline V gene (reference sequence). The CDR3 has 14 amino acids. The V gene lost 1 base and the J gene lost 5 bases, with 11 bases spanning the gap.

The chain joins TRBV11-2 to TRBJ2-7; 11 bases are a match to TRBD1. Germline trimming cut 6 bases from V and 3 bases from J; bases unmatched to any gene: 7. Germline lookup yields CDR1 SGHAT and CDR2 FQNNGV. The CDR3 extends over 15 amino acids. This chain's CDR3 is CASRYPGQGGYEQYF. DNA of the CDR3: TGTGCCAGCAGGTACCCGGGACAGGGGGGCTACGAGCAGTACTTC.

CDR3 residues: CASSAPGTGGHEQYF. The CDR3 DNA reads as TGTGCCAGCAGCGCGCCCGGGACAGGGGGCCACGAGCAGTACTTC. The chain employs TRBV9 and TRBJ2-7, with TRBD1 matching over 12 bases. Germline V gene data show CDR1 as SGDLS and CDR2 as YYNGEE. The J segment lost 5 bases and the V segment lost 3 bases, leaving 6 bases of the junction unmatched. CDR3 length: 15 amino acids.

In nucleotides, the CDR3 is TGTGCCAGTAGTATAGCCGGGATCTCTGGAAACACCATATATTTT. Amino acid sequence: CASSIAGISGNTIYF. The chain combines TRBV19 with TRBJ1-3; D gene ambiguous. CDR1 LNHDA and CDR2 SQIVND come from the germline V gene (reference sequence). CDR3 size: 15 residues. V lost 1 base and J lost 0, with 7 bases in between.

CDR3 sequence reads: CAWDSESYEQYF. In DNA form, the CDR3 reads TGTGCCTGGGACTCGGAATCCTACGAGCAGTACTTC. The chain carries TRBV30 and TRBJ2-7, with D hard to call. The CDR3 length is 12 residues. V shed 5 bases and J shed 1 base, with 9 bases lying between them. Germline V CDR1 and CDR2: GTSNPN, SVGIG (reference sequence).

V usage is TRBV7-2 and J usage is TRBJ2-3; TRBD2 might be the D (6 bases). Deletions cut 9 bases from V and 4 bases from J, with 8 bases between. This CDR3 is built from 11 residues. The germline gives CDR1 SGHTA, CDR2 FQGNSA. As DNA, the CDR3 is TGTGCCAGGTGGGAGGCAGATACGCAGTATTTT. The encoded protein is CARWEADTQYF.

The V gene is TRBV7-9, the J gene TRBJ2-7; tentative D call: TRBD1 (5 bases). The germline gives CDR1 SEHNR, CDR2 FQNEAQ (reference sequence). The CDR3 totals 15 residues. With 3 bases removed from V and 4 bases from J, the gap between germline ends came to 16 bases. The CDR3 protein is CASSLGRQGGYEQYF. The CDR3 DNA is TGTGCCAGCAGCTTGGGTCGCCAGGGTGGATACGAGCAGTACTTC.

The chain joins TRBV30 to TRBJ1-2; 7 bases map to TRBD1. CDR3 length: 15 residues. Germline V lookup: CDR1 GTSNPN, CDR2 SVGIG (reference sequence). V was clipped by 2 bases and J by 4 bases; unmatched bases: 10. CDR3 amino acids: CAWSRPGTAIYGYTF. DNA of the CDR3: TGTGCCTGGAGTCGTCCCGGGACAGCTATCTATGGCTACACCTTC.

CDR3 amino acids: CASSASTDTQYF. The CDR3 bases are TGTGCCAGCAGTGCTAGCACAGATACGCAGTATTTT. J is TRBJ2-3 and V is TRBV25-1; D gene uncertain. V lost 4 bases and J lost 0, with 2 bases in between. Germline CDR1 MGHDK, CDR2 SYGVNS. The CDR3 runs 12 residues.

The rearrangement joins TRBV7-6 to TRBJ2-7, with D possibly TRBD2 on 7 matching bases. V gave up 1 base and J gave up 1 base, with 11 bases separating them. CDR3 length: 15 amino acids. Germline CDR1 SGHVS, CDR2 FNYEAQ. CDR3 DNA sequence: TGTGCCAGCAGCTTAGAGGGAGGGGGGTCCTACGAGCAGTACTTC. This translates into CASSLEGGGSYEQYF.

The rearrangement joins TRBV6-5 to TRBJ1-1; D might be TRBD1 (6 bases). Germline V CDR1 and CDR2: MNHEY, SVGAGI. There are 14 residues in the CDR3. The V and J ends lost 6 bases and 0 bases respectively, with 11 bases between them. CDR3 sequence reads: CASRNTGMNTEAFF. For the CDR3, the DNA is TGTGCCAGCAGGAATACAGGGATGAACACTGAAGCTTTCTTT.

This chain joins TRBV27 and TRBJ2-5, with 9 positions matching TRBD2. The CDR3 is made up of 16 amino acids. The germline CDR1 and CDR2 sequences are MNHEY and SMNVEV (reference sequence). Trimming took 5 bases from V and 5 from J; bases not matched to a gene: 12. Here the CDR3 DNA reads TGTGCCAGCAGTATAATAGTAGCGGGAGTAGGGGAGACCCAGTACTTC. Its protein is CASSIIVAGVGETQYF.

The V call is TRBV11-3, the J call TRBJ1-1, with D perhaps matching TRBD1 (5 bases). The CDR3 runs to 14 residues. Trimming took off 4 bases at V and 1 base at J, with 10 bases between the two ends. The germline gives CDR1 SGHNT, CDR2 YENEEA. CDR3 nucleotides: TGTGCCAGCAGCTCCAATGGGGCGAACACTGAAGCTTTCTTT. Translation gives CASSSNGANTEAFF.

This chain connects TRBV7-9 to TRBJ2-5; 8 bases agree with TRBD1. J was trimmed by 3 bases and V by 1 base; bases with no gene match: 1. CDR1 SEHNR and CDR2 FQNEAQ come from the germline V gene (reference sequence). The CDR3 runs 14 residues. CDR3 DNA sequence: TGTGCCAGCAGCTTAGGGACAGGGAAAGAGACCCAGTACTTC. This codes for CASSLGTGKETQYF. Based on the CDR3 plus reference TRBV7-9 and TRBJ2-5, the full variable domain is DTGVSQNPRHKITKRGQNVTFRCDPISEHNRLYWYRQTLGQGPEFLTYFQNEAQLEKSRLLSDRFSAERPKGSFSTLEIQRTEQGDSAMYLCASSLGTGKETQYFGPGTRLLVL.

This rearrangement joins TRBV6-6 to TRBJ2-1; D is possibly TRBD2 (5 bases). This CDR3 contains 12 residues. Germline V gene lookup returns CDR1 MNHNY and CDR2 SVGAGI (reference sequence). V was clipped by 6 bases and J by 8 bases, with 11 bases between them. Written as DNA, the CDR3 is TGTGCCAGCAGCCAGGTCGGGGATGAGCAGTTCTTC. Its translation is CASSQVGDEQFF.

V and J are TRBV13 and TRBJ2-7, with a weak D call TRBD2 (6 bases). In germline, CDR1 is PRHDT, CDR2 FYEKMQ (reference sequence). CDR3 length: 12 amino acids. Trimming pared 5 bases from V and 5 bases from J, leaving 10 bases between. The CDR3 spells CASSGGSDEQYF. The CDR3 nucleotides are TGTGCCAGCAGCGGGGGGTCTGACGAGCAGTACTTC.

J is TRBJ2-7 and V is TRBV2; D is unresolved. CDR1 SNHLY and CDR2 FYNNEI come from the germline V gene. The CDR3 totals 11 residues. V lost 8 bases, J lost 2 bases, and 7 bases lay in between. The DNA of the CDR3 is TGTGCCAGCCAGATAACCTACGAGCAGTACTTC. This sequence encodes CASQITYEQYF.

Comment on this clone: The sample has other DNA sequences that encode this CDR3 too. This rearrangement joins TRBV5-1 to TRBJ2-3; TRBD2 agrees at 8 bases. In germline, CDR1 is SGHRS, CDR2 YFSETQ. The V and J ends lost 0 bases and 0 bases, in that order; junction bases with no gene match: 3. This CDR3 contains 16 residues. The CDR3 protein is CASSLGAGASTDTQYF. The CDR3 bases are TGCGCCAGCAGCTTGGGAGCGGGAGCTAGCACAGATACGCAGTATTTT.

This CDR3 reads CAISVGQGSYNEQFF. The CDR3 coding sequence is TGTGCCATCAGTGTTGGACAGGGTTCCTACAATGAGCAGTTCTTC. The chain is built from TRBV10-3 and TRBJ2-1; TRBD1 matches at 8 bases. Germline V gene data show CDR1 as ENHRY and CDR2 as SYGVKD. The CDR3 loop spans 15 amino acids. Unmatched junction bases numbered 3, after V lost 4 bases and J lost 1 base.

The V call is TRBV6-1, the J call TRBJ1-1; TRBD1 might be the D (6 bases). The V end lost 6 bases, the J end lost 1 base, and 12 bases lay between the germline ends. Germline V CDR1 and CDR2: MNHNS, SASEGT. This CDR3 comprises 14 residues. In DNA, the CDR3 is TGTGCCAGCAGGGGGGGGACATCGAACACTGAAGCTTTCTTT. The encoded protein is CASRGGTSNTEAFF.

This sequence joins TRBV6-5 and TRBJ1-5; unclear D gene. Germline V lookup: CDR1 MNHEY, CDR2 SVGAGI. The V gene lost 4 bases and the J gene lost 2 bases, with 9 bases spanning the gap. This CDR3 comprises 14 residues. CDR3 sequence reads: CASSSDSGNQPQHF. For the CDR3, the DNA is TGTGCCAGCAGTTCCGACTCGGGCAATCAGCCCCAGCATTTT.

The chain links TRBV7-9 to TRBJ2-7; 8 bases are shared with TRBD1. Germline V lookup: CDR1 SEHNR, CDR2 FQNEAQ (reference sequence). CDR3 length: 13 residues. Trimming took 6 bases from V and 6 from J; bases not matched to a gene: 7. CDR3 in amino acids: CASSDRGRVEQYF. As DNA, the CDR3 is TGTGCCAGCAGTGACAGGGGCCGGGTCGAGCAGTACTTC.

The chain uses TRBV30 and TRBJ1-6, with D perhaps matching TRBD1 (5 bases). CDR1 and CDR2 (germline): GTSNPN, SVGIG (reference sequence). This CDR3 spans 14 amino acids. The germline V and J ends were trimmed by 1 base and 4 bases, with 8 bases remaining between them. Here the CDR3 reads CAWSGQPYNSPLHF. DNA of the CDR3: TGTGCCTGGAGTGGACAGCCATATAATTCACCCCTCCACTTT. Based on the CDR3 plus reference TRBV30 and TRBJ1-6, the full variable domain is SQTIHQWPATLVQPVGSPLSLECTVEGTSNPNLYWYRQAAGRGLQLLFYSVGIGQISSEVPQNLSASRPQDRQFILSSKKLLLSDSGFYLCAWSGQPYNSPLHFGNGTRLTVT.

The chain links TRBV6-6 to TRBJ2-7, with D perhaps TRBD2 (6 bases). The V end lost 0 bases, the J end lost 4 bases, and 13 bases lay between the germline ends. Germline lookup yields CDR1 MNHNY and CDR2 SVGAGI (reference sequence). This CDR3 has 15 residues. The CDR3 reads CASSYSSQGGYEQYF. The DNA of the CDR3 is TGTGCCAGCAGTTACTCGAGTCAGGGAGGATACGAGCAGTACTTC.